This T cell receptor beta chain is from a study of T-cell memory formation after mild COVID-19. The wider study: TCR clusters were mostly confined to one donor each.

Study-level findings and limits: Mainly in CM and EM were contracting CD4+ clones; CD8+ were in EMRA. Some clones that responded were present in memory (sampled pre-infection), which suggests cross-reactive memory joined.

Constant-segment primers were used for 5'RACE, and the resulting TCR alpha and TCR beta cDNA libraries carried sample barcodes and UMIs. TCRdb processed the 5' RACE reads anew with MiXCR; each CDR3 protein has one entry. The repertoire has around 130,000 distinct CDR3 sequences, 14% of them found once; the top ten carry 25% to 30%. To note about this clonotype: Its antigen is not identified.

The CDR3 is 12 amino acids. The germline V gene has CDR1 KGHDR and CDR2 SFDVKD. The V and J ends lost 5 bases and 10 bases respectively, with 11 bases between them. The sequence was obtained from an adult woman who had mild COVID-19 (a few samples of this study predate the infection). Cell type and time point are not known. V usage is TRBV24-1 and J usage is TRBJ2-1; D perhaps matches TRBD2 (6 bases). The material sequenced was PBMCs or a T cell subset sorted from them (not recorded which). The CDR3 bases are TGTGCCACCAGTGCGGAGGGCCAGGAGCAGTTCTTC. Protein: CATSAEGQEQFF.